Listed below are T cell receptor beta chains from one sample, sequenced in a study of T-cell memory formation after mild COVID-19. Each CDR3 protein is one row after TCRdb ran MiXCR on the 5' RACE reads. The table shows under 250,000 distinct CDR3 sequences, with around 27% occurring only once. Sample: PBMCs or a T cell subset sorted from them (not recorded which). Receptors were obtained from an adult woman who had mild COVID-19 (a few samples of this study predate the infection). Cell type and time point are not known. The CDR3 runs from the conserved cysteine through the conserved F or W. The order of the fields is clone size, J gene, D gene, V gene, CDR3 DNA, CDR3 protein. A D gene is named only where the DNA matches it firmly. A clone size is listed for some rows: how often the clone was seen (once, few, many), or a class if it is expanded.

clone_size: .
j_call: TRBJ2-5
d_call: .
v_call: TRBV20-1
cdr3_nt: TGCAGTGCTAGGGTCGTCCGCCCCCAAGAGACCCAGTACTTC
cdr3_aa: CSARVVRPQETQYF

clone_size: .
j_call: TRBJ1-6
d_call: .
v_call: TRBV10-3
cdr3_nt: TGTGCCATCAGTGACCTATCTAATTCACCCCTCCACTTT
cdr3_aa: CAISDLSNSPLHF

clone_size: large
j_call: TRBJ2-7
d_call: TRBD1
v_call: TRBV20-1
cdr3_nt: TGCAGTGCTAGAGATCCGGGACAGCTCCACGAGCAGTACTTC
cdr3_aa: CSARDPGQLHEQYF

clone_size: .
j_call: TRBJ2-1
d_call: TRBD2
v_call: TRBV5-1
cdr3_nt: TGCGCCAGCAGCCTCATAGCGGGAGGGCCCACGGATGAGCAGTTCTTC
cdr3_aa: CASSLIAGGPTDEQFF

clone_size: .
j_call: TRBJ2-1
d_call: TRBD2
v_call: TRBV5-4
cdr3_nt: TGTGCCAGCAGCTTGGTTTCTAGCGGGAGTCATGAGCAGTTCTTC
cdr3_aa: CASSLVSSGSHEQFF

clone_size: .
j_call: TRBJ2-7
d_call: .
v_call: TRBV7-9
cdr3_nt: TGTGCCAGCAGCCCGGCCTTCAGTGAGGGGACCTACGAGCAGTACTTC
cdr3_aa: CASSPAFSEGTYEQYF

clone_size: .
j_call: TRBJ2-2
d_call: TRBD2
v_call: TRBV5-1
cdr3_nt: TGCGCCAGCAGCTGGGAGGGGTCGCGAACCGGGGAGCTGTTTTTT
cdr3_aa: CASSWEGSRTGELFF

clone_size: .
j_call: TRBJ2-3
d_call: .
v_call: TRBV7-9
cdr3_nt: TGTGCCAGCAGCTATACAGGAGCAGATACGCAGTATTTT
cdr3_aa: CASSYTGADTQYF

clone_size: .
j_call: TRBJ1-2
d_call: .
v_call: TRBV27
cdr3_nt: TGTGCCAGCAGTTCGCCGGGTCTGAGGGGCTATGGCTACACCTTC
cdr3_aa: CASSSPGLRGYGYTF

clone_size: .
j_call: TRBJ2-3
d_call: TRBD2
v_call: TRBV20-1
cdr3_nt: TGCAGTGCCGCCCTCAGCGGGGGGGCCGGCACAGATACGCAGTATTTT
cdr3_aa: CSAALSGGAGTDTQYF

clone_size: .
j_call: TRBJ2-7
d_call: TRBD1
v_call: TRBV5-1
cdr3_nt: TGCGCCAGCAGCTTGGAGACAGGGGCCTACGAGCAGTACTTC
cdr3_aa: CASSLETGAYEQYF

clone_size: .
j_call: TRBJ2-5
d_call: TRBD2
v_call: TRBV3-1
cdr3_nt: TGTGCCAGCAGCCAAGATCCCGCGCTAGCGGGAGTAGAGACCCAGTACTTC
cdr3_aa: CASSQDPALAGVETQYF

clone_size: few
j_call: TRBJ1-1
d_call: .
v_call: TRBV24-1
cdr3_nt: TGTGCCACCAGTGATTTATTGGGCACTGAAGCTTTCTTT
cdr3_aa: CATSDLLGTEAFF

clone_size: .
j_call: TRBJ2-2
d_call: TRBD1
v_call: TRBV24-1
cdr3_nt: TGTGCCACCAGCGACGACAGGGGGCTCAACACCGGGGAGCTGTTTTTT
cdr3_aa: CATSDDRGLNTGELFF

clone_size: .
j_call: TRBJ1-5
d_call: TRBD1
v_call: TRBV18
cdr3_nt: TGTGCCAGCTCACCAGGGACAGTGAGTGGCAATCAGCCCCAGCATTTT
cdr3_aa: CASSPGTVSGNQPQHF

clone_size: few
j_call: TRBJ2-6
d_call: .
v_call: TRBV19
cdr3_nt: TGTGCCGTCAGGGCAGGTGGCCTTGAAAACGTCCTGACTTTC
cdr3_aa: CAVRAGGLENVLTF

clone_size: .
j_call: TRBJ1-2
d_call: TRBD1
v_call: TRBV20-1
cdr3_nt: TGCAGTGCTCCTAACCGGGACAGGGGCACCTATGGCTACACCTTC
cdr3_aa: CSAPNRDRGTYGYTF

clone_size: .
j_call: TRBJ2-7
d_call: .
v_call: TRBV5-5
cdr3_nt: TGTGCCAGCAGCTTGGCCGGGACGGCTTACGAGCAGTACTTC
cdr3_aa: CASSLAGTAYEQYF

clone_size: few
j_call: TRBJ2-5
d_call: .
v_call: TRBV24-1
cdr3_nt: TGTGCCACCTCACAATTTGAGGCGGGCAAGGAGACCCAGTACTTC
cdr3_aa: CATSQFEAGKETQYF

clone_size: .
j_call: TRBJ2-7
d_call: .
v_call: TRBV20-1
cdr3_nt: TGCAGTGCTAGAGATCCTACCTACGAGCAGTACTTC
cdr3_aa: CSARDPTYEQYF

clone_size: few
j_call: TRBJ2-5
d_call: .
v_call: TRBV12-3/TRBV12-4
cdr3_nt: TGTGCCAGCAGTCAACTACAGGGAGAGACCCAGTACTTC
cdr3_aa: CASSQLQGETQYF

clone_size: few
j_call: TRBJ2-7
d_call: TRBD2
v_call: TRBV4-1
cdr3_nt: TGCGCCAGCAGCCTATCCTGGGGGGGGGACGCCTACGAGCAGTACTTC
cdr3_aa: CASSLSWGGDAYEQYF

clone_size: few
j_call: TRBJ2-7
d_call: TRBD2
v_call: TRBV2
cdr3_nt: TGTGCCAGCAGTCGGCTAGCGGGTACTTCCTACGAGCAGTACTTC
cdr3_aa: CASSRLAGTSYEQYF

clone_size: .
j_call: TRBJ2-3
d_call: .
v_call: TRBV3-1
cdr3_nt: TGTGCCAGCAGCCAAGATGGGGTTGGCACAGATACGCAGTATTTT
cdr3_aa: CASSQDGVGTDTQYF

clone_size: many
j_call: TRBJ2-7
d_call: TRBD1
v_call: TRBV27
cdr3_nt: TGTGCCAGATTGACAGGGAGAGACGAGCAGTACTTC
cdr3_aa: CARLTGRDEQYF

clone_size: few
j_call: TRBJ2-2
d_call: .
v_call: TRBV24-1
cdr3_nt: TGTGCCACCAGTGATTTAGGGAACGGGGAGCTGTTTTTT
cdr3_aa: CATSDLGNGELFF

clone_size: .
j_call: TRBJ2-7
d_call: .
v_call: TRBV28
cdr3_nt: TGTGCCAGCTCCCCTGGGGGGGGCACCCACGAGCAGTACTTC
cdr3_aa: CASSPGGGTHEQYF

clone_size: few
j_call: TRBJ1-1
d_call: .
v_call: TRBV7-2
cdr3_nt: TGTGCCAGCAGCTTAGTCTGGGGGGGGACTGAAGCTTTCTTT
cdr3_aa: CASSLVWGGTEAFF

clone_size: .
j_call: TRBJ2-1
d_call: .
v_call: TRBV24-1
cdr3_nt: TGTGCCACCAGTGGCGGAAGCTCCTACAATGAGCAGTTCTTC
cdr3_aa: CATSGGSSYNEQFF

clone_size: few
j_call: TRBJ1-2
d_call: TRBD1
v_call: TRBV4-2
cdr3_nt: TGTGCCAGCAGCCAAGATACCCCAACAGGGGTGAGCTATGGCTACACCTTC
cdr3_aa: CASSQDTPTGVSYGYTF

clone_size: few
j_call: TRBJ1-1
d_call: .
v_call: TRBV4-1
cdr3_nt: TGCGCCAGCAGCCCACAACCGGACCCGGTTATGACTGAAGCTTTCTTT
cdr3_aa: CASSPQPDPVMTEAFF

clone_size: few
j_call: TRBJ2-3
d_call: .
v_call: TRBV6-5
cdr3_nt: TGTGCCAGCAGTCCCGATACCGGTTCGATCACAGATACGCAGTATTTT
cdr3_aa: CASSPDTGSITDTQYF

clone_size: .
j_call: TRBJ1-1
d_call: .
v_call: TRBV20-1
cdr3_nt: TGCAGTGCTGGGGGCAGATCTATGAACACTGAAGCTTTCTTT
cdr3_aa: CSAGGRSMNTEAFF

clone_size: few
j_call: TRBJ2-4
d_call: TRBD1
v_call: TRBV6-5
cdr3_nt: TGTGCCAGCAGCCTGGGGACAGGGACGGGGAACATTCAGTACTTC
cdr3_aa: CASSLGTGTGNIQYF

clone_size: .
j_call: TRBJ2-1
d_call: .
v_call: TRBV29-1
cdr3_nt: TGCAGCGTTGAAGAAGGAGGGGGAGATGAGCAGTTCTTC
cdr3_aa: CSVEEGGGDEQFF

clone_size: few
j_call: TRBJ2-7
d_call: .
v_call: TRBV5-4
cdr3_nt: TGTGCCAGCAGCTCTGCCGGGACAAGGAGCTCCTACGAGCAGTACTTC
cdr3_aa: CASSSAGTRSSYEQYF

clone_size: .
j_call: TRBJ2-4
d_call: TRBD1
v_call: TRBV5-1
cdr3_nt: TGCGCCAGCAGCTTGGCTCCGGGACAGGGGCCGGGAGCCAAAAACATTCAGTACTTC
cdr3_aa: CASSLAPGQGPGAKNIQYF

clone_size: .
j_call: TRBJ2-1
d_call: .
v_call: TRBV11-2
cdr3_nt: TGTGCCAGCAGCTTAGCGGCAGGGGTTCGCAATGAGCAGTTCTTC
cdr3_aa: CASSLAAGVRNEQFF

clone_size: few
j_call: TRBJ2-2
d_call: .
v_call: TRBV27
cdr3_nt: TGTGCCAGCAGTTCGGACCACCGGGGCACCGGGGAGCTGTTTTTT
cdr3_aa: CASSSDHRGTGELFF

clone_size: many
j_call: TRBJ1-1
d_call: TRBD1
v_call: TRBV18
cdr3_nt: TGTGCCAGCTCACACGGACAGGGTTTGAACACTGAAGCTTTCTTT
cdr3_aa: CASSHGQGLNTEAFF

clone_size: .
j_call: TRBJ1-5
d_call: .
v_call: TRBV5-5
cdr3_nt: TGTGCCAGCAGCCCATATGACGGGAATCAGCCCCAGCATTTT
cdr3_aa: CASSPYDGNQPQHF

clone_size: few
j_call: TRBJ2-5
d_call: TRBD2
v_call: TRBV5-1
cdr3_nt: TGCGCCAGCAGCGAATCTCTAGCGGGAGTCGAGGAGACCCAGTACTTC
cdr3_aa: CASSESLAGVEETQYF

clone_size: .
j_call: TRBJ2-7
d_call: .
v_call: TRBV19
cdr3_nt: TGTGCCAGTTCGGTTGCAGGGACGTACGAGCAGTACTTC
cdr3_aa: CASSVAGTYEQYF

clone_size: .
j_call: TRBJ2-7
d_call: TRBD2
v_call: TRBV7-2
cdr3_nt: TGTGCCAGCAGCTTAACCGGGACTAGCGGGATTGAGCAGTACTTC
cdr3_aa: CASSLTGTSGIEQYF

clone_size: .
j_call: TRBJ2-7
d_call: TRBD1
v_call: TRBV7-6
cdr3_nt: TGTGCCAGCAGCCGAGACAGGGTCGGCGAGCAGTACTTC
cdr3_aa: CASSRDRVGEQYF

clone_size: .
j_call: TRBJ2-2
d_call: .
v_call: TRBV7-8
cdr3_nt: TGTGCCAGCACCACATCCGACAGCCCCGTAACCGGGGAGCTGTTTTTT
cdr3_aa: CASTTSDSPVTGELFF

clone_size: many
j_call: TRBJ1-5
d_call: .
v_call: TRBV29-1
cdr3_nt: TGCAGCGTTGGGGGAGGTGGAGGTCAGCCCCAGCATTTT
cdr3_aa: CSVGGGGGQPQHF